The source of this T cell receptor (beta chain) is a study of technical replicates of blood from a few donors. Sequenced by immunoSEQ multiplex PCR; TCRdb stores in-frame clones only, minus some. The data show around 80,000 clones, 89% seen once. The CDR3 length is 14 residues. V lost 2 bases, J lost 3 bases, and 5 bases stayed unmatched. Germline-derived CDR1 and CDR2 are SQVTM and ANQGSEA. V and J are TRBV29-1 and TRBJ2-3, with 7 positions matching TRBD2. The sequence was collected from a human donor in good health. The sample taken for sequencing was T cells isolated from PBMCs. The CDR3 DNA follows: TGCAGCGTTGAACCATCGGGGGGTACAGATACGCAGTATTTT. This gives the protein CSVEPSGGTDTQYF.